This T cell receptor beta chain emerged from a study of blood T cells in healthy people across ages. Whole-study findings and limits: It was held that diversity estimates obtained from one million T cells represented underestimates. It was not possible, with unsorted PBMCs, to conclusively compare naive and antigen-experienced cells.

As concerns this clonotype: Its antigen is currently unknown.

Germline V gives CDR1 LGHNT, CDR2 FRNRAP. This CDR3 comprises 13 residues. With a J-beta primer mix and a sample-barcoded 5' primer, a second PCR ran about 6 to 11 cycles. TCRdb fed the 5' RACE reads into MiXCR, producing one record per CDR3 protein. The sample lists about 970,000 distinct CDR3 sequences, 51% occurring once. V usage is TRBV12-5 and J usage is TRBJ2-4, with 7 bases identical to TRBD2. With the DNA end fitting TRBJ2-7 better, the J assignment may be wrong. The TCR was taken from a woman aged 55-70 years in good health. Sequencing was performed on blood. The DNA for the CDR3 is TGTGCTAGTGCCCAAGCGGGAATCGACGAGCAGTACTTC. Translated, it gives CASAQAGIDEQYF.